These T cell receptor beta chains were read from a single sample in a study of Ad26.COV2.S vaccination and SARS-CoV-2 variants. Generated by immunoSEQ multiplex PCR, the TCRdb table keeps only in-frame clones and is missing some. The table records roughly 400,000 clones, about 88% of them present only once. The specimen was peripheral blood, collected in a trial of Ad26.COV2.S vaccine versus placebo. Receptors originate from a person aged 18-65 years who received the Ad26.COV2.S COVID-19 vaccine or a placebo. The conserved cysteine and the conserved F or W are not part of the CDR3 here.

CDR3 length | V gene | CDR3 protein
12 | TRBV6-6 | ASSFMAANEKLF
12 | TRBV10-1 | ASSASGNTGELF
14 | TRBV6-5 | ASSYGTGVTNEKLF
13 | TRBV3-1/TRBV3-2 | ASSQTGVMGETQY
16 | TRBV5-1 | ASSLAVSRSIEAGEQY
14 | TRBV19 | ASSSPTGLMNTEAF
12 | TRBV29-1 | SGDGGPLNTEAF
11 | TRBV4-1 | ASSPRGNTEAF
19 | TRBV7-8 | ASSLKAVRTSGSIGRGEQF
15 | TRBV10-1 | ASTNRSGQGGTDTQY
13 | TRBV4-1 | ASSQVAGKYTEAF
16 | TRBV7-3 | ASSLRGRSEINTGELF
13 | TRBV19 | ASSISSGTYNEQF
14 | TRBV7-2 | ASTDPVRTLGNEQF
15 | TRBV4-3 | ASSQGVSEGASGGYT